The 28 T cell receptor beta chains below come from one sample, sequenced in a study of T cells in Graves' hyperthyroidism and ophthalmopathy. TCR beta CDR3 region amplification was performed from RNA transcripts. Initially, a first-round RT-PCR of the TCR CDR3 employed the HTBI primer set. TCRdb re-called the multiplex PCR reads through MiXCR, storing one row per CDR3 protein. Here the sample spans under 400,000 distinct CDR3 sequences, about 14% being singletons. Source material: blood. The receptor set was obtained from a woman aged 60-75 years with Graves' hyperthyroidism.

Many counts were recorded for this clonotype. CDR3 sequence: CASSIGTGFLYGYTF. The CDR3 DNA reads TGTGCCAGTAGTATTGGGACAGGGTTTTTGTATGGCTACACCTTC. The V gene is TRBV19, the J gene TRBJ1-2, with 9 bases identical to TRBD1. The CDR3 has 15 residues. V was pared by 3 bases and J by 5 bases, with 7 bases of the junction left unmatched. The germline CDR1 and CDR2 sequences are LNHDA and SQIVND (reference sequence).

This clonotype has just a few counts. The chain has TRBV5-1 and TRBJ1-2, with 7 bases lining up with TRBD1. The trim removed 4 bases at V and 0 bases at J, leaving 9 bases unmatched. Germline CDR1 reads SGHRS; CDR2 reads YFSETQ. There are 16 residues in the CDR3. The CDR3 sequence is CASSNNRGPPNYGYTF. As DNA, the CDR3 is TGCGCCAGCAGCAATAACAGGGGCCCTCCTAACTATGGCTACACCTTC.

The chain uses TRBV6-2 or TRBV6-3 and TRBJ2-5; 11 bases fit TRBD2. Losses at the gene ends were 5 bases for V and 7 bases for J; bases not matched to a gene: 12. Germline values: CDR1 MNHEY, CDR2 SVGEGT. The CDR3 totals 16 residues. The CDR3 bases are TGTGCCAGCAGTGGCACTAGCGGGGGCCTCCCGTGGACCCAGTACTTC. It encodes CASSGTSGGLPWTQYF.

At least ten counts were recorded for this clonotype. The chain has TRBV19 and TRBJ1-1; possibly TRBD1 for D (6 bases). Looked up from germline, CDR1 is LNHDA and CDR2 is SQIVND (reference sequence). The V gene lost 5 bases and the J gene lost 5 bases, with 15 bases spanning the gap. This CDR3 contains 14 residues. The CDR3 loop reads CASSRGGAVTEAFF. CDR3 nucleotides: TGTGCCAGTAGTCGTGGGGGGGCGGTAACTGAAGCTTTCTTT. Using reference TRBV19 and TRBJ1-1 for the parts outside the CDR3, the full variable domain is DGGITQSPKYLFRKEGQNVTLSCEQNLNHDAMYWYRQDPGQGLRLIYYSQIVNDFQKGDIAEGYSVSREKKESFPLTVTSAQKNPTAFYLCASSRGGAVTEAFFGQGTRLTVV.

CDR3 loop: CASSAWTEQPQHF. DNA for the CDR3: TGTGCCAGCAGCGCCTGGACGGAGCAGCCCCAGCATTTT. This sequence joins TRBV7-9 and TRBJ1-5; no clear D. The V end was cut by 5 bases, the J end by 7 bases, with 12 bases between. Germline assignment: CDR1 SEHNR and CDR2 FQNEAQ (reference sequence). This CDR3 is built from 13 residues. Full variable domain (missing parts from reference TRBV7-9 and TRBJ1-5): DTGVSQNPRHKITKRGQNVTFRCDPISEHNRLYWYRQTLGQGPEFLTYFQNEAQLEKSRLLSDRFSAERPKGSFSTLEIQRTEQGDSAMYLCASSAWTEQPQHFGDGTRLSIL.

This clonotype has a handful of counts. The genes are TRBV7-2 and TRBJ2-3, with D perhaps being TRBD1 or TRBD2 (6 bases each). This CDR3 spans 18 amino acids. Germline V lookup: CDR1 SGHTA, CDR2 FQGNSA. Trimming took 1 base from V and 2 from J, leaving 19 bases between them. CDR3 sequence reads: CASSLVGAGGGTTDTQYF. DNA for the CDR3: TGTGCCAGCAGCTTAGTGGGGGCCGGGGGCGGGACCACAGATACGCAGTATTTT. Variable domain in full (rest from reference TRBV7-2 and TRBJ2-3): GAGVSQSPSNKVTEKGKDVELRCDPISGHTALYWYRQSLGQGLEFLIYFQGNSAPDKSGLPSDRFSAERTGGSVSTLTIQRTQQEDSAVYLCASSLVGAGGGTTDTQYFGPGTRLTVL.

This clonotype was counted many times. CDR3 coding DNA: TGCGCCAGCAGTCCGACCGGGACAGAAATCGACGAGCAGTACTTC. It yields the protein CASSPTGTEIDEQYF. This chain links TRBV5-1 with TRBJ2-7; TRBD1 matches 7 bases. V lost 5 bases and J lost 5; bases outside the gene matches: 13. The CDR3 runs to 15 residues. Looked up from germline, CDR1 is SGHRS and CDR2 is YFSETQ.

This clonotype has just a few counts. The V call is TRBV7-9, the J call TRBJ2-2, with D possibly matching TRBD2 (6 bases). CDR1 and CDR2 from the germline V gene are SEHNR and FQNEAQ (reference sequence). CDR3 size: 17 residues. Trimming removed 0 bases from V and 4 bases from J, with 15 bases in between. CDR3 DNA: TGTGCCAGCAGCTTAGCACGCGGGACTCATACCACCGGGGAGCTGTTTTTT. Translated, it gives CASSLARGTHTTGELFF.

This clonotype was recorded at least ten times. This chain links TRBV10-3 with TRBJ1-2; the D is unclear. This CDR3 is built from 14 residues. Germline-derived CDR1 and CDR2 are ENHRY and SYGVKD. Trimming took off 6 bases at V and 1 base at J, with 12 bases between the two ends. The CDR3 DNA reads TGTGCCATCAGCGGCTCGAATTATAACTATGGCTACACCTTC. Protein: CAISGSNYNYGYTF.

This clonotype was seen more than once but under ten times. The rearrangement joins TRBV3-1 to TRBJ2-3; D ambiguous. The CDR3 length is 15 residues. Trimming removed 1 base from V and 1 base from J, with 9 bases in between. Germline V lookup: CDR1 LGHDT, CDR2 YNNKEL (reference sequence). CDR3 nucleotide sequence: TGTGCCAGCAGCCAAGGAAAAACTGGCACAGATACGCAGTATTTT. It encodes CASSQGKTGTDTQYF.

This clonotype was seen repeatedly, ten times or more. V and J are TRBV3-1 and TRBJ2-5, with no clear D. The CDR3 covers 14 residues. Looked up from germline, CDR1 is LGHDT and CDR2 is YNNKEL (reference sequence). V lost 3 bases to trimming and J lost 3 bases, with 11 bases between them. This CDR3 is CASSQSQFKETQYF. The CDR3 coding sequence is TGTGCCAGCAGCCAGTCACAATTCAAAGAGACCCAGTACTTC.

This clonotype was detected only a few times. The rearrangement joins TRBV7-2 to TRBJ2-1; perhaps TRBD1 as D (5 bases). The CDR3 extends over 14 amino acids. Germline CDR1 SGHTA, CDR2 FQGNSA. Trimming shortened V by 5 bases and J by 7 bases, and 15 bases separated the two germline ends. DNA of the CDR3: TGTGCCAGCAGCCCAAGGGGCAGGGTAAATGAGCAGTTCTTC. Its translation is CASSPRGRVNEQFF.

This clonotype was seen many times. The chain carries TRBV19 and TRBJ2-5, with 8 bases lining up with TRBD1. This CDR3 is built from 16 residues. Germline lookup yields CDR1 LNHDA and CDR2 SQIVND (reference sequence). V shed 5 bases, J shed 5 bases, and the junction held 13 bases outside the gene matches. DNA for the CDR3: TGTGCCAGTAGTGTAAGGTCAGGGGGCGAGTGGGAGACCCAGTACTTC. Encoded protein: CASSVRSGGEWETQYF.

This clonotype was observed many times. V is TRBV6-2 or TRBV6-3 and J is TRBJ2-7, with TRBD2 matching 7 bases. The trim removed 8 bases at V and 0 bases at J, leaving 4 bases unmatched. This CDR3 has 13 residues. CDR1 and CDR2 from the germline V gene are MNHEY and SVGEGT. The CDR3 sequence: CASLAASSYEQYF. CDR3 in DNA: TGTGCCAGCCTAGCGGCAAGCTCCTACGAGCAGTACTTC.

At least ten counts were recorded for this clonotype. The rearrangement uses TRBV18 and TRBJ1-4, with 8 bases lining up with TRBD1. The CDR3 is made up of 15 amino acids. After removal of 4 bases from V and 7 bases from J, the junction contained 8 bases not matched to a gene. Germline V CDR1 and CDR2: KGHSH, LQKENI. Written as DNA, the CDR3 is TGTGCCAGCTCACGGAACGGACAGGGCGGTGAAAAACTGTTTTTT. Its translation is CASSRNGQGGEKLFF.

This clonotype was seen at least ten times. The chain employs TRBV27 and TRBJ2-7, with D perhaps TRBD1 or TRBD2 (7 bases each). V gave up 4 bases and J gave up 9 bases, with 22 bases separating them. Germline V gene sequence: CDR1 MNHEY, CDR2 SMNVEV (reference sequence). The CDR3 contains 15 residues. CDR3 bases: TGTGCCAGCAGTTCCTACAGGGGAGCAGCGGGAAGGCAGTACTTC. This gives the protein CASSSYRGAAGRQYF.

This clonotype was counted many times. This chain links TRBV11-2 with TRBJ1-4; TRBD1 agrees at 8 bases. This CDR3 has 14 amino acids. Germline V gene lookup returns CDR1 SGHAT and CDR2 FQNNGV. J was trimmed by 5 bases and V by 6 bases; bases with no gene match: 5. CDR3 sequence reads: CASSPTGGNEKLFF. The CDR3, as DNA: TGTGCCAGCAGTCCCACAGGGGGGAATGAAAAACTGTTTTTT.

This clonotype is labeled medium-sized. The chain recombines TRBV3-1 with TRBJ2-1; the match to TRBD2 covers 11 bases. Germline V gives CDR1 LGHDT, CDR2 YNNKEL (reference sequence). The CDR3 runs 14 residues. V trimming: 6 bases; J trimming: 5 bases; junction bases outside the gene matches: 3. CDR3 in DNA: TGTGCCAGCAGGGGACTAGCGGCGGACAATGAGCAGTTCTTC. It translates to CASRGLAADNEQFF.

This clonotype showed up many times. The gene calls are TRBV29-1 and TRBJ2-7, with D possibly matching TRBD2 (6 bases). Trimming took 3 bases from V and 5 from J, leaving 14 bases between them. CDR1 and CDR2 from the germline V gene are SQVTM and ANQGSEA. The CDR3 covers 13 residues. CDR3 sequence (DNA): TGCAGCGTTGATGGCGGGGCTAGGAACGAGCAGTACTTC. This encodes CSVDGGARNEQYF.

This clonotype was found many times. The chain recombines TRBV18 with TRBJ1-1, with 8 bases aligning to TRBD1. J gave up 5 bases and V 0 bases, and 5 bases lay outside the gene matches. CDR1 and CDR2 from the germline V gene are KGHSH and LQKENI. The CDR3 totals 15 residues. The CDR3 nucleotides read TGTGCCAGCTCACCACCTCAGGGGGCGCGGACTGAAGCTTTCTTT. Protein sequence: CASSPPQGARTEAFF.

In this sample, this clonotype turned up many times. The CDR3 loop is CASRDTSGYTDTQYF. In DNA, the CDR3 is TGTGCCAGCAGGGATACTAGCGGGTACACAGATACGCAGTATTTT. The chain links TRBV2 to TRBJ2-3; the match to TRBD2 covers 9 bases. This CDR3 is built from 15 residues. J was trimmed by 2 bases and V by 6 bases; bases with no gene match: 6. Germline CDR1 SNHLY, CDR2 FYNNEI.

This clonotype showed up many times. The rearrangement uses TRBV27 and TRBJ2-7, with TRBD1 matching 7 bases. The CDR3 runs to 13 residues. Germline trimming cut 4 bases from V and 6 bases from J; bases unmatched to any gene: 6. Germline V CDR1 and CDR2: MNHEY, SMNVEV (reference sequence). The CDR3 here is CASSYSDRAEQYF. DNA of the CDR3: TGTGCCAGCAGTTATTCAGACAGGGCCGAGCAGTACTTC.

The gene calls are TRBV20-1 and TRBJ2-7; 10 bases map to TRBD2. Germline V gene sequence: CDR1 DFQATT, CDR2 SNEGSKA (reference sequence). The CDR3 spans 16 residues. V was clipped by 4 bases and J by 0 bases; unmatched bases: 9. Here the CDR3 reads CSATGVTSGYSYEQYF. The CDR3 nucleotides read TGCAGTGCTACCGGAGTGACTAGCGGGTACTCCTACGAGCAGTACTTC.

Ten or more counts support this clonotype. The V and J genes are TRBV7-9 and TRBJ2-1, with 10 bases lining up with TRBD2. The V and J ends lost 6 bases and 6 bases, in that order; junction bases with no gene match: 14. The CDR3 runs 17 residues. Germline V gene lookup returns CDR1 SEHNR and CDR2 FQNEAQ (reference sequence). The CDR3 coding sequence is TGTGCCAGCAGACCAAGCCTAAGCGGGAGGGCCGCCAATGAGCAGTTCTTC. It specifies CASRPSLSGRAANEQFF.

This clonotype occurred many times. The chain recombines TRBV30 with TRBJ2-5; weak D call: TRBD2 (6 bases). CDR1 is GTSNPN and CDR2 is SVGIG in the germline V gene (reference sequence). The CDR3 is made up of 13 amino acids. V was clipped by 2 bases and J by 1 base, with 8 bases between them. In DNA, the CDR3 is TGTGCCTGGAGTTACGGGGGCCAAGAGACCCAGTACTTC. Its translation is CAWSYGGQETQYF.

The sample holds many counts of this clonotype. This chain joins TRBV3-1 and TRBJ2-7, with D tentatively TRBD1 (6 bases). Germline CDR1 reads LGHDT; CDR2 reads YNNKEL (reference sequence). Trimming removed 5 bases at V and 7 bases at J, with 12 bases between. The CDR3 covers 12 residues. CDR3 amino acids: CASSGWGQEQYF. The CDR3 region has the DNA TGTGCCAGCAGCGGGTGGGGGCAAGAGCAGTACTTC.

This clonotype showed up many times. The rearrangement links TRBV11-3 to TRBJ1-5, with D uncertain. V gave up 5 bases and J gave up 3 bases, with 8 bases separating them. Germline V lookup: CDR1 SGHNT, CDR2 YENEEA. CDR3 size: 13 residues. The CDR3 spells CASSHSANQPQHF. The CDR3 DNA is TGTGCCAGCAGCCACAGTGCCAATCAGCCCCAGCATTTT.

This clonotype was picked up many times. This sequence joins TRBV24-1 and TRBJ1-5, with D tentatively TRBD1 (5 bases). The V gene lost 2 bases and the J gene lost 4 bases, with 11 bases spanning the gap. Germline assignment: CDR1 KGHDR and CDR2 SFDVKD. The CDR3 runs to 15 residues. The CDR3 coding sequence is TGTGCCACCAGTGATTCGGCCGGGACTAATCAGCCCCAGCATTTT. Translating it yields CATSDSAGTNQPQHF.